This TCR beta chain was retrieved from a study of T-cell reconstitution after alpha-beta-depleted transplantation in children. General study findings and limits: Hyperexpanded clones declined; after one year, newly produced T cells mostly supplied diversity. Alpha-beta T cells present about two months after transplant were reported to originate from several hundred expanded graft clones. Some patients showed high day-60 TCRbeta diversity, which derived from surviving recipient T cells and thymic progenitors.

Remarks on this clonotype: As yet, its antigen is unknown.

The library targeted TCRbeta and was prepared with unique molecular identifiers. TCRdb independently ran MiXCR on the PCR reads; one entry per CDR3 protein. The table has approximately 300,000 distinct CDR3 sequences, roughly 7.8% seen once. From germline, CDR1 is SGHAT and CDR2 FQNNGV. The ends were cut back, 5 bases at V and 7 bases at J, with 17 bases in the middle. The CDR3 has 14 amino acids. The chain uses TRBV11-2 and TRBJ1-1, with D maybe TRBD1 (6 bases). Source: peripheral blood, taken 360 days after TCRalphabeta/CD19-depleted stem cell transplant. The TCR comes from a female patient between 2 and 15 years old who had a stem cell transplant for Fanconi anemia, so the T cells may come from the graft donor. CDR3 sequence: CASSPTRGADEAFF. The CDR3 region has the DNA TGTGCCAGCAGCCCAACCCGGGGGGCGGATGAAGCTTTCTTT. The full variable domain, with the rest looked up from reference TRBV11-2 and TRBJ1-1, is EAGVAQSPRYKIIEKRQSVAFWCNPISGHATLYWYQQILGQGPKLLIQFQNNGVVDDSQLPKDRFSAERLKGVDSTLKIQPAKLEDSAVYLCASSPTRGADEAFFGQGTRLTVV.